A single sample gave rise to the 19 T cell receptor beta chains below, sequenced in a study of T cell repertoires in cytomegalovirus infection. TCRdb redid the calling of the reads with MiXCR, one entry per CDR3 protein. The top ten hold more than 35% of the sample, which has 110,000 or so distinct CDR3 sequences, 30% seen once. These TCRs' antigens remain unknown. The specimen was CD8+ T cells from cultured PBMCs, collected from culture after CMV antigen stimulation. These receptor sequences come from a human donor in good health (CMV status not recorded). Some clones in this sample may be carry-over from other donors' samples.

Only a few counts were recorded for this clonotype. The chain couples TRBV19 to TRBJ2-6, with D perhaps TRBD1 (6 bases). V was pared by 5 bases and J by 1 base, with 9 bases between. CDR3 length equals 15 residues. CDR1 is LNHDA and CDR2 is SQIVND in the germline V gene (reference sequence). The CDR3 sequence: CASSEDRSGANVLTF. CDR3 nucleotide sequence: TGTGCCAGTAGTGAAGACAGGTCTGGGGCCAACGTCCTGACTTTC.

This chain connects TRBV7-2 to TRBJ2-1; D gene unclear. V was trimmed by 11 bases and J by 4 bases, leaving 21 bases between them. Germline V lookup: CDR1 SGHTA, CDR2 FQGNSA. The CDR3 runs 15 residues. CDR3 residues: CASAMALYTYNEQFF. The CDR3 DNA follows: TGTGCCTCAGCAATGGCTTTGTACACGTACAATGAGCAGTTCTTC.

The chain employs TRBV11-2 and TRBJ1-6; D is undetermined. Trimming removed 5 bases at V and 0 bases at J, with 11 bases between. CDR1 and CDR2 (germline): SGHAT, FQNNGV. CDR3 size: 16 residues. The DNA of the CDR3 is TGTGCCAGCAGCCCCGGACGGAGCTCCTATAATTCACCCCTCCACTTT. Translated, it gives CASSPGRSSYNSPLHF.

There are many counts of this clonotype. J is TRBJ2-5 and V is TRBV4-2; D gene unclear. The germline V and J ends were trimmed by 1 base and 5 bases, with 11 bases remaining between them. The CDR3 is made up of 14 amino acids. Germline values: CDR1 LGHNA, CDR2 YNFKEQ. This CDR3 reads CASSQGFGRETQYF. DNA for the CDR3: TGTGCCAGCAGCCAAGGTTTCGGACGTGAGACCCAGTACTTC.

The J gene is TRBJ2-7, the V gene TRBV3-1; 7 bases are shared with TRBD2. The CDR3 is 15 residues long. CDR1 is LGHDT and CDR2 is YNNKEL in the germline V gene (reference sequence). The V segment lost 4 bases and the J segment 2 bases; nucleotides outside the gene matches: 8. This chain's CDR3 is CASSRTPLATYEQYF. As DNA, the CDR3 is TGTGCCAGCAGCCGAACTCCACTAGCGACCTACGAGCAGTACTTC.

This clonotype appeared a few times. This chain connects TRBV12-3 or TRBV12-4 to TRBJ2-7; D unclear. CDR3 length: 13 amino acids. Trimming shortened V by 8 bases and J by 6 bases, and 17 bases separated the two germline ends. CDR3 sequence: CASPFHGGPEQYF. The CDR3 nucleotides read TGTGCCAGCCCCTTCCATGGTGGCCCCGAGCAGTACTTC.

This clonotype came up many times. The V gene is TRBV4-1, the J gene TRBJ2-3; TRBD1 aligns across 7 bases. After removal of 0 bases from V and 14 bases from J, the junction contained 8 bases not matched to a gene. CDR1 and CDR2 from the germline V gene are MGHRA and YSYEKL. The CDR3 runs 13 residues. Here the CDR3 reads CASSQDSDRERYF. The CDR3 nucleotides read TGCGCCAGCAGCCAAGATAGCGACAGGGAGAGGTATTTT.

The rearrangement uses TRBV18 and TRBJ1-1; D not resolved. CDR1 is KGHSH, CDR2 LQKENI, per germline. This CDR3 has 12 amino acids. V lost 3 bases, J lost 3 bases, and 5 bases lay in between. CDR3 sequence reads: CASSPGDTEAFF. CDR3 coding DNA: TGTGCCAGCTCACCGGGAGACACTGAAGCTTTCTTT.

This clonotype occurred a few times. DNA of the CDR3: TGTGCCAGCAGCTTGAGGGACTTTAACACCGGGGAGCTGTTTTTT. As protein: CASSLRDFNTGELFF. V usage is TRBV11-2 and J usage is TRBJ2-2, with D possibly matching TRBD2 (6 bases). The germline V gene has CDR1 SGHAT and CDR2 FQNNGV. Trimming stripped 3 bases from V and 2 bases from J, with 10 bases between. The CDR3 loop spans 15 amino acids.

This sequence joins TRBV7-6 and TRBJ1-2, with 9 nucleotides matching TRBD1. The germline CDR1 and CDR2 sequences are SGHVS and FNYEAQ. V gave up 5 bases and J gave up 0 bases; unmatched junction bases: 7. This CDR3 has 16 residues. The CDR3 nucleotides are TGTGCCAGCAGCCCGGGACAGGGACTTTCTAACTATGGCTACACCTTC. Amino acid sequence: CASSPGQGLSNYGYTF. Combining the CDR3 with reference TRBV7-6 and TRBJ1-2 gives the whole variable domain GAGVSQSPRYKVTKRGQDVALRCDPISGHVSLYWYRQALGQGPEFLTYFNYEAQQDKSGLPNDRFSAERPEGSISTLTIQRTEQRDSAMYRCASSPGQGLSNYGYTFGSGTRLTVV.

Many counts were recorded for this clonotype. The chain links TRBV11-2 to TRBJ2-5, with 7 bases identical to TRBD2. The CDR3 sequence is 15 residues long. Looked up from germline, CDR1 is SGHAT and CDR2 is FQNNGV. Trimming took 7 bases from V and 3 from J; bases not matched to a gene: 11. The CDR3 sequence: CASTDDGGSKETQYF. CDR3 nucleotides: TGTGCCAGCACCGACGACGGGGGGAGTAAAGAGACCCAGTACTTC.

The chain links TRBV5-6 to TRBJ2-7; 13 bases map to TRBD2. The CDR3 length is 16 residues. The V gene end was trimmed by 4 bases and the J gene end by 3 bases; junction bases not matched to a gene: 7. In germline, CDR1 is SGHDT, CDR2 YYEEEE. The CDR3: CASSQGLAGAFYEQYF. Here the CDR3 DNA reads TGTGCCAGCAGCCAAGGACTAGCGGGGGCCTTCTACGAGCAGTACTTC.

V and J are TRBV7-9 and TRBJ1-2; no firm D call. The CDR3 contains 14 residues. Germline values: CDR1 SEHNR, CDR2 FQNEAQ (reference sequence). V lost 1 base, J lost 5 bases, and 11 bases lay in between. CDR3 nucleotides: TGTGCCAGCAGCTTAGTATTAGGGTCGTATGGCTACACCTTC. Translated, it gives CASSLVLGSYGYTF.

This clonotype was counted once. The rearrangement joins TRBV12-3 or TRBV12-4 to TRBJ2-2; D is undetermined. V shed 4 bases and J shed 0 bases, with 6 bases lying between them. This CDR3 contains 14 residues. DNA of the CDR3: TGTGCCAGCAGTTGGGCAGCGAACACCGGGGAGCTGTTTTTT. This codes for CASSWAANTGELFF.

The rearrangement uses TRBV3-1 and TRBJ2-1; D gene ambiguous. The length of the CDR3 is 12 residues. CDR1 is LGHDT and CDR2 is YNNKEL in the germline V gene (reference sequence). Trimming cost V 3 bases and J 5 bases, with 5 bases left between them. CDR3 in amino acids: CASSQGNNEQFF. Written as DNA, the CDR3 is TGTGCCAGCAGCCAGGGGAACAATGAGCAGTTCTTC.

Concerning this clonotype itself: A much larger clone differs from this one at a single base, so this may be a read error. The chain links TRBV19 to TRBJ2-4; the match to TRBD1 covers 11 bases. The CDR3 extends over 15 amino acids. CDR1 is LNHDA, CDR2 SQIVND, per germline (reference sequence). The CDR3 nucleotides are TGTGCCCGTAGTCCCCGGACAGGGGGCCAAAACATTCAGTACTTC. This sequence encodes CARSPRTGGQNIQYF.

This clonotype was recorded many times. The V and J genes are TRBV7-2 and TRBJ2-1; 8 nucleotides agree with TRBD2. CDR1 is SGHTA, CDR2 FQGNSA, per germline. The CDR3 has 15 amino acids. The V and J ends lost 4 bases and 4 bases, in that order; junction bases with no gene match: 6. CDR3 loop: CASSSRGAPYNEQFF. DNA for the CDR3: TGTGCCAGCAGCTCGCGGGGGGCGCCGTACAATGAGCAGTTCTTC. Full variable domain (remainder filled in from reference TRBV7-2 and TRBJ2-1): GAGVSQSPSNKVTEKGKDVELRCDPISGHTALYWYRQSLGQGLEFLIYFQGNSAPDKSGLPSDRFSAERTGGSVSTLTIQRTQQEDSAVYLCASSSRGAPYNEQFFGPGTRLTVL.

This clonotype has more than one count but fewer than ten. The rearrangement joins TRBV25-1 to TRBJ2-5; D is undetermined. This CDR3 spans 16 amino acids. Trimming took off 4 bases at V and 0 bases at J, with 15 bases between the two ends. CDR1 is MGHDK, CDR2 SYGVNS, per germline. CDR3 loop: CASSGVGKLDQETQYF. As DNA, the CDR3 is TGTGCCAGCAGTGGCGTGGGGAAACTCGACCAAGAGACCCAGTACTTC.

CDR3 nucleotides: TGTGCCAGCAGCTCAACCGGGACATCTTTCTACGAGCAGTACTTC. Protein sequence: CASSSTGTSFYEQYF. The chain links TRBV7-2 to TRBJ2-7; TRBD1 is a possible D gene (6 bases). This CDR3 is built from 15 residues. Trimming shortened V by 4 bases and J by 3 bases, and 16 bases separated the two germline ends. Germline loops: CDR1 SGHTA, CDR2 FQGNSA.